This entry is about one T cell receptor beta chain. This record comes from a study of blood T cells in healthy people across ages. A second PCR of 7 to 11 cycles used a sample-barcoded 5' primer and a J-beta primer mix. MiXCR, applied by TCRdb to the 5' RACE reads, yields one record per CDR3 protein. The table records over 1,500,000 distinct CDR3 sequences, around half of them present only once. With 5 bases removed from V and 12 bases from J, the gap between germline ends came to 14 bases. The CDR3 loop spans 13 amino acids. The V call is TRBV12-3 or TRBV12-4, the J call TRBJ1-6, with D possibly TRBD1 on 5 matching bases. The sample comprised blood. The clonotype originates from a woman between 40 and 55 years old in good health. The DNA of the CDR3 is TGTGCCAGCAGTAGAAAGGGGATAGGACCCCTCCACTTT. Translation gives CASSRKGIGPLHF.